This T cell receptor beta chain was documented in a study of human T cells and chemical hapten exposure. General study findings and limits: Expanded TCRs produced significantly more large CDR3 similarity clusters than controls did.

This clonotype was seen a handful of times. The antigen remains undetermined. The CDR3 totals 15 residues. V shed 4 bases, J shed 7 bases, and the junction held 9 bases outside the gene matches. In germline, CDR1 is LGHDT, CDR2 YNNKEL (reference sequence). Individual cDNA molecules received unique molecular identifiers in the library. TCRdb reprocessed the RACE reads via MiXCR and lists one record per CDR3 protein. The sample contains about 40,000 distinct CDR3 sequences, 10% to 13% of which appear only once. Time point denoted: pre-sensitization, week 0. Treatment of the sample: therapeutic diphenylcyclopropenone sensitization with weekly scalp DPC.

This clonotype was obtained from a man under 40 with alopecia areata. Some clones in this sample may be carry-over from other donors' samples. This chain uses TRBV3-1 with TRBJ1-4; 7 bases line up with TRBD1. The sample was whole blood, taken in connection with sensitization to the hapten diphenylcyclopropenone (DPC). CDR3 DNA: TGTGCCAGCAGCCGCACGACAGGGTCGGCTGAAAAACTGTTTTTT. Amino acid sequence: CASSRTTGSAEKLFF.